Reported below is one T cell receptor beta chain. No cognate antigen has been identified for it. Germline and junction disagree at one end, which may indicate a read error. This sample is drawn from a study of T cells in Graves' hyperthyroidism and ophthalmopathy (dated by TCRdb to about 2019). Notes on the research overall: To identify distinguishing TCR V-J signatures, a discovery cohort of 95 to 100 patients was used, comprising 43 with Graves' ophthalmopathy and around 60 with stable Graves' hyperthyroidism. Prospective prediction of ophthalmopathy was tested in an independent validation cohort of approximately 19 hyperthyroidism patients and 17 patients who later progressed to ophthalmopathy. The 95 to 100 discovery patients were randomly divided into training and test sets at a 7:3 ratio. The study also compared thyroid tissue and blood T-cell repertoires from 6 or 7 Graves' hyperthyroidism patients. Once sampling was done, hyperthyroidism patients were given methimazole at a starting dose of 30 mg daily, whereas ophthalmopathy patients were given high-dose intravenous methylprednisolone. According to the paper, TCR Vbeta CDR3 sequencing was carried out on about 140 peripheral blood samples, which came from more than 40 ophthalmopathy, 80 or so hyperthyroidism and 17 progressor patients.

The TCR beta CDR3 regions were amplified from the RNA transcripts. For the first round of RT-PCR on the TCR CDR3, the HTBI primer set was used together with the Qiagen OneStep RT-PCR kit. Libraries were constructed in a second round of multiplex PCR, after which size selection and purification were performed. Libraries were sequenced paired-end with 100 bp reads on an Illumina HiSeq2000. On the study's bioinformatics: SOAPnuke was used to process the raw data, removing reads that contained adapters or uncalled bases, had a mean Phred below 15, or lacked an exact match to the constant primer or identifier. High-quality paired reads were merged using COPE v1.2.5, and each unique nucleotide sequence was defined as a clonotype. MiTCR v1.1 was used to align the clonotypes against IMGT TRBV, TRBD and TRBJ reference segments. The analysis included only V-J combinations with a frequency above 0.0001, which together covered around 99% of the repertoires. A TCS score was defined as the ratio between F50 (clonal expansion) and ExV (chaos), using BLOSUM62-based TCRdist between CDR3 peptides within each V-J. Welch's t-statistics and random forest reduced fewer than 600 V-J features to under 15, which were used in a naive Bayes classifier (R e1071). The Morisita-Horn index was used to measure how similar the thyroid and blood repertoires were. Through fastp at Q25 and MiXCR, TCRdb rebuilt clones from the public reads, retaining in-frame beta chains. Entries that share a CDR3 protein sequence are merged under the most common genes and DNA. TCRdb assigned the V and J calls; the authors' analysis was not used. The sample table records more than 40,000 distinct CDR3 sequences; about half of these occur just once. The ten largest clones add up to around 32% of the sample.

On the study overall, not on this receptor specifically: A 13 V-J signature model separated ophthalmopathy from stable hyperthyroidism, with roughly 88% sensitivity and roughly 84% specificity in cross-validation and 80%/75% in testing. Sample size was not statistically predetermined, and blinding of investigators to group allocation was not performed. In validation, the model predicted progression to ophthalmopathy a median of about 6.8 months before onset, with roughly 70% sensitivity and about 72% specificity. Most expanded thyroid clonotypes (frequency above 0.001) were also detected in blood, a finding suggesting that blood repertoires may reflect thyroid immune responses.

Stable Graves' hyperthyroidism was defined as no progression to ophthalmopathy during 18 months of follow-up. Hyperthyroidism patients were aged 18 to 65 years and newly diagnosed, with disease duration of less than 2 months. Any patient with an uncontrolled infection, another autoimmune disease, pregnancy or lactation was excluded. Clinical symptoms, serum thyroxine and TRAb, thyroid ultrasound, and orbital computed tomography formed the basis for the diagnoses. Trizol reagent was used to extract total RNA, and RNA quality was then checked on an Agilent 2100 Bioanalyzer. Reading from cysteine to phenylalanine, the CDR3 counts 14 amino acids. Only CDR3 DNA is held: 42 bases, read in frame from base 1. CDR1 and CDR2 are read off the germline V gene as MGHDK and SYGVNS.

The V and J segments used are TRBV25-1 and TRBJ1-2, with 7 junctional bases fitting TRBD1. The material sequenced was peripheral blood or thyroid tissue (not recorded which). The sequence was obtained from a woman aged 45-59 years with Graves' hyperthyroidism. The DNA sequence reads TGTGCCGGCAGTTTAGGGGGCCGACTGGCTGGCTACATCTTC. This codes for CAGSLGGRLAGYIF.